This T cell receptor (beta chain) stems from a study of cytomegalovirus exposure and HLA in healthy donors. Germline loops: CDR1 MNHEY, CDR2 SMNVEV (reference sequence). V dropped 5 bases and J dropped 3 bases, with 17 bases sitting between them. CDR3 size: 15 residues. Both 60 Vbeta primers and 13 Jbeta primers went into the PCR. Sequencing was performed with immunoSEQ multiplex PCR; in TCRdb, only in-frame clones are kept and a portion is missing. This sample yields about 120,000 clones, of which over 8.5% are seen a single time; approximately 6.4% belongs to the top ten. The sample holds a few counts of this clone. Its antigen remains unidentified. Findings and caveats of the study: Relative to the approximately 700-donor mean, N-insertions were reportedly fewer in an Asian-associated ancestry cluster in a later analysis. Later analysis found that TCR beta chains associated with HLA were more clonally expanded than other, equally common chains. It was in a later analysis that TCR association rates were seen to vary by HLA locus, highest for DRB1 and lowest for HLA-C.

Sequencing input: PBMCs. The TCR comes from a middle-aged woman in good health and CMV-seropositive. The chain is built from TRBV27 and TRBJ2-7; possible D gene TRBD1, 7 bases. Here the CDR3 reads CASSRTGGLDYEQYF. The CDR3 bases are TGTGCCAGCAGTCGGACAGGAGGGTTAGACTACGAGCAGTACTTC.